The clone carrying this TCR beta chain occurred once. As originally analysed: Amplified reference gene primers provided the basis for estimating nucleated cell counts. Some clones are missing from TCRdb's copy, which holds only in-frame ones; the method was immunoSEQ multiplex PCR. V and J calls and clone size come straight from that table; D and trimming were deduced from the DNA. The sample consists of 50,000 to 70,000 clones, 80% to 90% of them appearing once. The CDR3 spans 13 residues. Trimming pared 0 bases from V and 4 bases from J, leaving 7 bases between. CDR1 and CDR2 from the germline V gene are SGHRS and YFSETQ. This record belongs to a study of blood T cell repertoires in COVID-19. Study as a whole: Spain, Italy and the United States supplied samples that represented acute and convalescent COVID-19.

This chain uses TRBV5-1 with TRBJ2-5; D is possibly TRBD2 (6 bases). Sequences were obtained from peripheral blood. The source is a woman aged 55-69 years with acute or convalescent COVID-19. The CDR3 spells CASSLARGETQYF. The CDR3 DNA is TGCGCCAGCAGCTTGGCGCGGGGAGAGACCCAGTACTTC.